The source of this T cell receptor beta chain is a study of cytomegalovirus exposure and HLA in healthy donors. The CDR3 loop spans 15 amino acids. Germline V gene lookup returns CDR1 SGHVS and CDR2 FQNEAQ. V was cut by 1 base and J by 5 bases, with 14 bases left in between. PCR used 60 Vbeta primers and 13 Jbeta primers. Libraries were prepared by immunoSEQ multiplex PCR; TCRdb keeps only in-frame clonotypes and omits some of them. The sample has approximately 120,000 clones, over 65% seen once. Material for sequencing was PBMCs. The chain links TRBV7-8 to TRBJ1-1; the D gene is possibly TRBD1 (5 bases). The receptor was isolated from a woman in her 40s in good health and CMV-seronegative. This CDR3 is CASSLVVGGWTEAFF. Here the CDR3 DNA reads TGTGCCAGCAGCTTAGTGGTCGGGGGATGGACTGAAGCTTTCTTT.